This T cell receptor beta chain derives from a study of control samples from healthy donors and cancer patients. The table came from immunoSEQ multiplex PCR; TCRdb's copy has only in-frame clones and leaves some out. The sample has 150,000 or so clones, 75% to 95% seen once. This CDR3 is 16 amino acids long. V was cut by 5 bases and J by 5 bases, with 18 bases left in between. Germline CDR1 SGHTA, CDR2 FQGTGA. V is TRBV7-3 and J is TRBJ2-2, with a weak D call TRBD1 (6 bases). This sequence was found in a man between 40 and 49 years old in good health. Sample: blood. CDR3 DNA sequence: TGTGCCAGCAGCCTCCAGGGGTCGAGAAGTACCGGGGAGCTGTTTTTT. Translation: CASSLQGSRSTGELFF.